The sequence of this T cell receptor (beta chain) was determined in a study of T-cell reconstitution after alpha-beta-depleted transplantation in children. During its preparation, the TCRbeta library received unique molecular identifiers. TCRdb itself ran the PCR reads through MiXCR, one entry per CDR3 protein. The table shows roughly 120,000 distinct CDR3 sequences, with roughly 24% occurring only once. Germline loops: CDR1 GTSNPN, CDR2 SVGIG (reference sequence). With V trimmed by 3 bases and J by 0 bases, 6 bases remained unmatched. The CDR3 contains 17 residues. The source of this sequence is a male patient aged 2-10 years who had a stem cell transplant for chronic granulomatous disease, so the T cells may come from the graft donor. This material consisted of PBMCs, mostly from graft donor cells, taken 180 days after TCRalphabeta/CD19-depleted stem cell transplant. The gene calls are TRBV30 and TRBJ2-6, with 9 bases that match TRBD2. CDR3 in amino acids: CAWSLFSGSSGANVLTF. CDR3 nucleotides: TGTGCCTGGAGCCTCTTTAGCGGGAGCTCTGGGGCCAACGTCCTGACTTTC. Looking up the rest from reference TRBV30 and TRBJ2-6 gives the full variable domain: SQTIHQWPATLVQPVGSPLSLECTVEGTSNPNLYWYRQAAGRGLQLLFYSVGIGQISSEVPQNLSASRPQDRQFILSSKKLLLSDSGFYLCAWSLFSGSSGANVLTFGAGSRLTVL.